A single T cell receptor (beta chain) is shown here with its context. The antigen is unknown. This entry comes from a study of cytomegalovirus exposure and HLA in healthy donors. Findings of the study overall: Cytomegalovirus status, reportedly, was diagnosed with high specificity and sensitivity by the classifier.

13 Jbeta primers and 60 Vbeta primers were used for the PCR. Source study methods: Around 10 million of the approximately 80 million unique TCR beta chains counted in a later analysis were shared. The table came from immunoSEQ multiplex PCR; TCRdb's copy has only in-frame clones and leaves some out. Clone size and the V and J calls come from that table; the DNA yielded D and trimming. The data hold about 160,000 clones, with about 88% observed a single time. V dropped 7 bases and J dropped 4; count of bases not matched to a gene: 8. Looked up from germline, CDR1 is LNHDA and CDR2 is SQIVND (reference sequence). This CDR3 has 15 residues.

The TCR originated in a man aged 18 to 30 in good health and CMV-seropositive. The chain uses TRBV19 and TRBJ2-5; TRBD2 matches at 11 bases. Sequenced: PBMCs. The CDR3 reads CASTDSGGESETQYF. The CDR3 coding sequence is TGTGCCAGTACTGATAGCGGGGGGGAGTCAGAGACCCAGTACTTC.